This TCR beta chain comes out of a study of CD8+CD57+ T cells in acquired aplastic anemia. There are a few counts of this clonotype. Trimming cost V 8 bases and J 8 bases, with 18 bases left between them. Germline CDR1 reads DFQATT; CDR2 reads SNEGSKA (reference sequence). The CDR3 is made up of 13 amino acids. Profiling that covered TCR beta VDJ and CDR3 relied on genomic DNA as its template. From the reads, TCRdb called clonotypes with MiXCR, one entry per CDR3 protein. The sample holds some 220,000 distinct CDR3 sequences, roughly 35% seen once. This sequence originates from a human donor in good health, serving as a control. The chain couples TRBV20-1 to TRBJ1-4; D is possibly TRBD1 (5 bases). The sequenced sample consisted of sorted CD4+, CD8+, or CD8+CD57+ T cells (not recorded which) from PBMCs. CDR3 region: CSPYRGTQEKLFF. The CDR3 DNA is TGCAGTCCATACCGGGGGACGCAAGAAAAACTGTTTTTT.